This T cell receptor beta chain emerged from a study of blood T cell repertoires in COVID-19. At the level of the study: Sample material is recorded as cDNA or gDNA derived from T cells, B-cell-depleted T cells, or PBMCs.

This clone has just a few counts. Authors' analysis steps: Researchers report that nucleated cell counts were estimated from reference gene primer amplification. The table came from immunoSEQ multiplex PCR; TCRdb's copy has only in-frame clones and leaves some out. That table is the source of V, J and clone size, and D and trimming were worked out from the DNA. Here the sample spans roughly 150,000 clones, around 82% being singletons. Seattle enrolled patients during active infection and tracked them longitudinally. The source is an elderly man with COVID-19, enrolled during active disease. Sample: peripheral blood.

CDR3 protein: CASSIGSGFPEAFF. The CDR3 DNA reads TGTGCCAGTAGTATCGGCTCAGGGTTTCCCGAAGCTTTCTTT. The rearrangement joins TRBV19 to TRBJ1-1; tentative D call: TRBD1 (5 bases). Trimming removed 3 bases at V and 8 bases at J, with 16 bases between. Looked up from germline, CDR1 is LNHDA and CDR2 is SQIVND (reference sequence). The CDR3 is 14 amino acids.